The present entry profiles one T cell receptor beta chain with its context. This sample is part of a study of blood T cell repertoires in COVID-19. Whole-study context: Material from acute and convalescent COVID-19 was sourced from the United States, Italy and Spain. PBMCs, B-cell-depleted T cells, or T cells were the source of the cDNA or gDNA that made up the material.

In the source study's methods: The authors estimated nucleated cell counts from reference gene primer amplification. Clones were read by immunoSEQ multiplex PCR, and TCRdb kept only the in-frame ones, dropping some. The V and J calls and clone size were taken over from that table, and D and trimming were inferred from the DNA. The data contain around 110,000 clones, approximately 80% of them singletons. Trimming stripped 3 bases from V and 0 bases from J, with 11 bases between. Germline V gene sequence: CDR1 LNHDA, CDR2 SQIVND (reference sequence). CDR3 length equals 16 residues. The receptor was isolated from a man aged 65 to 79 with acute or convalescent COVID-19. The chain uses TRBV19 and TRBJ2-2; unclear D gene. Sample: peripheral blood. CDR3 bases: TGTGCCAGTAGTATGCTAAATAACGCGAACACCGGGGAGCTGTTTTTT. It is translated as CASSMLNNANTGELFF.